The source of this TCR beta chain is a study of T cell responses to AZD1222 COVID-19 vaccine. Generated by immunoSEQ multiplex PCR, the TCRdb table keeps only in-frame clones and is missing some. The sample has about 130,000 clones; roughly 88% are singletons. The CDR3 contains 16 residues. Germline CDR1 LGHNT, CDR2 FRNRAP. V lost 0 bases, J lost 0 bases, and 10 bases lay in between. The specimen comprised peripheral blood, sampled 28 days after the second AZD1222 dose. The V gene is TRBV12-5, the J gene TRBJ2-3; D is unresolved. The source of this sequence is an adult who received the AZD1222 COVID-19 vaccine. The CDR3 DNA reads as TGTGCTAGTGGTTTGGTAACCACCGGGAGCACAGATACGCAGTATTTT. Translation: CASGLVTTGSTDTQYF.